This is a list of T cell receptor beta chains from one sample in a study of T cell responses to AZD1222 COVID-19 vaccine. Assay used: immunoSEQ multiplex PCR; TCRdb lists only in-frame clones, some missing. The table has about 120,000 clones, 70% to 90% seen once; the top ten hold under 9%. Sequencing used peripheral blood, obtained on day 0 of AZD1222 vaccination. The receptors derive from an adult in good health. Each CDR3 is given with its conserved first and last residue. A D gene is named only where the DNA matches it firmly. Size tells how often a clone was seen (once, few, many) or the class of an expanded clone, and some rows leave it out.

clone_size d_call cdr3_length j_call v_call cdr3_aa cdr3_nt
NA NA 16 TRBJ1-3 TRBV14 CASSPRESLLGNTIYF TGTGCCAGCAGCCCCCGGGAGAGCCTCCTCGGAAACACCATATATTTT
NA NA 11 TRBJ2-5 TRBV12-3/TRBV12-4 CASRYQETQYF TGTGCCAGCAGGTACCAAGAGACCCAGTACTTC
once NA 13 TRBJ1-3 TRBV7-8 CASSLSRGNTIYF TGTGCCAGCAGCTTGAGCCGCGGAAACACCATATATTTT
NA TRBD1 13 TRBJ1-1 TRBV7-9 CASSLQGGTEAFF TGTGCCAGCAGCTTACAGGGGGGCACTGAAGCTTTCTTT
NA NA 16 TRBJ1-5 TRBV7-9 CASSLVGRNSNQPQHF TGTGCCAGCAGCTTAGTAGGAAGGAATAGCAATCAGCCCCAGCATTTT
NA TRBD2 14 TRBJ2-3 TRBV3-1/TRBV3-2 CASSWSGGSDTQYF TGTGCCAGCAGCTGGTCGGGAGGTTCAGATACGCAGTATTTT
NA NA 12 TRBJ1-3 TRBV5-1 CASSLDGDTIYF TGCGCCAGCAGCTTGGACGGGGACACCATATATTTT
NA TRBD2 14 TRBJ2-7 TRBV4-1 CASSLGTITNEQYF TGCGCCAGCAGCCTTGGGACTATCACTAACGAGCAGTACTTC
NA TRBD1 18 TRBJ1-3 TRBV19 CASSKTGYIILSGNTIYF TGTGCCAGTAGTAAGACAGGGTATATCATCCTCTCTGGAAACACCATATATTTT
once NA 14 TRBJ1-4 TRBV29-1 CSVEAPSGGEKLFF TGCAGCGTTGAAGCCCCCTCTGGGGGTGAAAAACTGTTTTTT
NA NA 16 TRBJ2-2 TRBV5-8 CASSLGQGLLTGELFF TGTGCCAGCAGCTTGGGCCAGGGGCTTCTTACCGGGGAGCTGTTTTTT
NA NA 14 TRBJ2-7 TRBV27 CASSPSSGWYEQYF TGTGCCAGCAGCCCGTCCAGCGGGTGGTACGAGCAGTACTTC
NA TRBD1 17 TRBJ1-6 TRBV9 CASSADRGQMDNSPLHF TGTGCCAGCAGCGCGGACAGGGGGCAGATGGATAATTCACCCCTCCACTTT
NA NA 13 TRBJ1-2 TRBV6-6 CASSQATNYGYTF TGTGCCAGCAGTCAAGCAACAAACTATGGCTACACCTTC
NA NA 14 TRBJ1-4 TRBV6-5 CASSSIAGSEKLFF TGTGCCAGCAGTTCCATCGCCGGGTCTGAAAAACTGTTTTTT
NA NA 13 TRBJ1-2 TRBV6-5 CASSYTDRYGYTF TGTGCCAGCAGTTATACTGACAGATATGGCTACACCTTC
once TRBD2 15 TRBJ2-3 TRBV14 CASSQQTSGSGTQYF TGTGCCAGCAGCCAACAGACTAGCGGGAGTGGTACGCAGTATTTT
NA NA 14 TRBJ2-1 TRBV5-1 CASAFVGSDNEQFF TGCGCCAGCGCATTCGTTGGCTCCGACAATGAGCAGTTCTTC
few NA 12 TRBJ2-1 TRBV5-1 CASRERDNEQFF TGCGCCAGCAGGGAAAGGGACAATGAGCAGTTCTTC
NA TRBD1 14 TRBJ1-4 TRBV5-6 CASSLVDRGEKLFF TGTGCCAGCAGCTTGGTGGACAGGGGCGAAAAACTGTTTTTT
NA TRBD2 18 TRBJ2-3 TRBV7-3 CASSLRGRAGDFTDTQYF TGTGCCAGCAGCTTAAGGGGAAGGGCGGGAGACTTCACAGATACGCAGTATTTT
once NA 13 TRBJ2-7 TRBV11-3 CASSHSVSYEQYF TGTGCCAGCAGCCATAGCGTCTCCTACGAGCAGTACTTC
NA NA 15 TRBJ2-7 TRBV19 CASRDGQGGKDEQYF TGTGCCAGTCGCGACGGACAGGGAGGGAAAGACGAGCAGTACTTC
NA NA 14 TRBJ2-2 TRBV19 CASRVGPNTGELFF TGTGCCAGTAGAGTCGGACCGAACACCGGGGAGCTGTTTTTT
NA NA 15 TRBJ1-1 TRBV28 CASSLVQGLNTEAFF TGTGCCAGCAGTTTGGTGCAGGGACTGAACACTGAAGCTTTCTTT
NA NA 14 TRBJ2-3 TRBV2 CASSILGGSDTQYF TGTGCCAGCAGTATCCTCGGGGGATCAGATACGCAGTATTTT
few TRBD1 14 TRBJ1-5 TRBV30 CAWNRDRGDQPQHF TGTGCCTGGAACCGGGACAGGGGCGATCAGCCCCAGCATTTT
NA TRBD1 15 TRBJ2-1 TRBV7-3 CASSLLGQGYNEQFF TGTGCCAGCAGCTTACTGGGACAGGGCTACAATGAGCAGTTCTTC
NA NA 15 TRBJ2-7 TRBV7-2 CASNSGQGGSYEQYF TGTGCCAGCAATAGTGGGCAGGGGGGCTCCTACGAGCAGTACTTC
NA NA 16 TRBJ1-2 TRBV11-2 CASSLGARVANYGYTF TGTGCCAGCAGCTTAGGAGCTAGGGTGGCCAACTATGGCTACACCTTC
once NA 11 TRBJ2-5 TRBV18 CASSHQETQYF TGTGCCAGCTCACACCAAGAGACCCAGTACTTC
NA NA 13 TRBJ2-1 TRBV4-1 CASSLLAGNEQFF TGCGCCAGCAGCCTTCTCGCGGGGAATGAGCAGTTCTTC
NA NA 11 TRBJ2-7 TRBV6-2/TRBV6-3 CASSSKYEQYF TGTGCCAGCAGTAGCAAGTACGAGCAGTACTTC
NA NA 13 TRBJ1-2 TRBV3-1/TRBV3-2 CASSQLRDAYFTF TGTGCCAGCAGCCAACTTAGAGACGCCTATTTCACCTTC
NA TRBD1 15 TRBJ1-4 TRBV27 CASSEDRGRGEKLFF TGTGCCAGCAGTGAGGACAGGGGACGAGGTGAAAAACTGTTTTTT
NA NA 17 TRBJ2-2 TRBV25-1 CASSEMSRGSVTGELFF TGTGCCAGCAGTGAAATGAGTAGGGGTAGTGTCACCGGGGAGCTGTTTTTT
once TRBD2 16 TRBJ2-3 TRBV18 CASSRARTSPPDTQYF TGTGCCAGCTCACGGGCCCGGACTAGCCCGCCAGATACGCAGTATTTT
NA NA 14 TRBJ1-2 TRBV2 CASRDRQVDYGYTF TGTGCCAGCAGAGACCGACAGGTCGACTATGGCTACACCTTC
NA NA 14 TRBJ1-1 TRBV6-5 CASSYPQGDTEAFF TGTGCCAGCAGTTACCCACAGGGCGACACTGAAGCTTTCTTT
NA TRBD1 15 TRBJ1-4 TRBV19 CASSSTTGLSEKLFF TGTGCCAGTAGTTCCACGACAGGGCTTAGCGAAAAACTGTTTTTT
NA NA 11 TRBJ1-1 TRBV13 CASSVTWGAFF TGTGCCAGCAGCGTGACCTGGGGGGCTTTCTTT
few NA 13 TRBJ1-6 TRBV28 CASLGQVNSPLHF TGTGCCAGCTTGGGGCAGGTTAATTCACCCCTCCACTTT
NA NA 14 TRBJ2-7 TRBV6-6 CASSYSTETYEQYF TGTGCCAGCAGTTACTCTACGGAAACCTACGAGCAGTACTTC
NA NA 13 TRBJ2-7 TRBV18 CASSPTQSYEQYF TGTGCCAGCTCACCAACGCAGAGCTACGAGCAGTACTTC
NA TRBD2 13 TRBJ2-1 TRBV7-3 CASSLGLADEQFF TGTGCCAGCAGCTTAGGACTAGCGGATGAGCAGTTCTTC
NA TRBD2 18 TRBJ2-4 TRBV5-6 CASSFTSGGADVKNIQYF TGTGCCAGCAGCTTTACTAGCGGGGGGGCCGATGTCAAAAACATTCAGTACTTC
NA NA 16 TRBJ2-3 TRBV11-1 CASSFSPGTRTDTQYF TGTGCCAGCAGCTTTAGCCCCGGGACCAGGACAGATACGCAGTATTTT
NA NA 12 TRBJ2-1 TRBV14 CASSRDINEQFF TGTGCCAGCAGCCGAGATATCAATGAGCAGTTCTTC
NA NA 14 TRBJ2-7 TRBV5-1 CASSLAGATYEQYF TGCGCCAGCAGCTTGGCAGGGGCTACATACGAGCAGTACTTC
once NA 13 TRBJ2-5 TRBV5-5 CASSFAFQETQYF TGTGCCAGCAGCTTCGCCTTCCAAGAGACCCAGTACTTC
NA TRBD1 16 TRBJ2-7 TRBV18 CASSPLPTGDSYEQYF TGTGCCAGCTCACCATTACCGACAGGGGACTCCTACGAGCAGTACTTC
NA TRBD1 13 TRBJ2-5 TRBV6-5 CASKSTGLETQYF TGTGCCAGCAAATCGACAGGGTTGGAGACCCAGTACTTC